This TCR beta chain derives from a study of cytomegalovirus exposure and HLA in healthy donors. Some clones are missing from TCRdb's copy, which holds only in-frame ones; the method was immunoSEQ multiplex PCR. Among fewer than 200,000 clones, 86% were seen once, and the ten largest hold around 2.1%. Regarding this clone: Its antigen remains unidentified.

This CDR3 spans 13 amino acids. Trimming cost V 4 bases and J 4 bases, with 13 bases left between them. CDR1 and CDR2 (germline): SQVTM, ANQGSEA. The donors formed part of the roughly 120-subject validation cohort, distinct from the roughly 620-subject first cohort. General study results and limits: Cytomegalovirus-associated TCR beta chains were listed, numbering more than 150. Rare sequences made up most TCRs, while some public TCRs were found in many donors.

This TCR derives from a woman younger than 30 in good health and CMV-seronegative. What was sequenced was PBMCs. The J gene is TRBJ1-2, the V gene TRBV29-1, with D possibly TRBD1 on 5 matching bases. The CDR3 sequence: CSVVHGGGYGYTF. CDR3 in DNA: TGCAGCGTTGTCCACGGGGGGGGCTATGGCTACACCTTC.